The clone carrying this T cell receptor beta chain has at least ten counts. The sample is drawn from a study of early T cells in non-severe SARS-CoV-2 infection. MiXCR, run by TCRdb on the 5' RACE reads, gives a single entry per CDR3 protein. This table holds 40,000 to 55,000 distinct CDR3 sequences, over 7.5% found once. Germline V lookup: CDR1 MDHEN, CDR2 SYDVKM. The CDR3 is made up of 12 amino acids. The germline V and J ends were trimmed by 5 bases and 6 bases, with 11 bases remaining between them. Sequenced input: whole blood. The sequence came from an adult who was a healthcare worker with PCR-confirmed SARS-CoV-2 infection or an uninfected control (not recorded which). The chain links TRBV28 to TRBJ2-7; D perhaps matches TRBD1 (5 bases). The CDR3 sequence: CASSPTGTEQYF. DNA for the CDR3: TGTGCCAGCAGTCCTACAGGAACCGAGCAGTACTTC.